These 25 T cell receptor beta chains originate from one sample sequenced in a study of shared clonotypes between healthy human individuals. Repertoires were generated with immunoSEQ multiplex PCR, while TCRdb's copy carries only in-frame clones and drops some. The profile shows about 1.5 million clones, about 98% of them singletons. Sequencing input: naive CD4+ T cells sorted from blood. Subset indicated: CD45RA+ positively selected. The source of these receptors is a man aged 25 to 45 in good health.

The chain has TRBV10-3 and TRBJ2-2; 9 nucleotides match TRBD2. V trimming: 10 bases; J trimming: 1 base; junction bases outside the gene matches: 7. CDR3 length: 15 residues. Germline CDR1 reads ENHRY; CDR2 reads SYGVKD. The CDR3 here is CASSKTSGNTGELFF. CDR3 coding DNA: TGTGCCAGCAGCAAGACTAGCGGGAACACCGGGGAGCTGTTTTTT.

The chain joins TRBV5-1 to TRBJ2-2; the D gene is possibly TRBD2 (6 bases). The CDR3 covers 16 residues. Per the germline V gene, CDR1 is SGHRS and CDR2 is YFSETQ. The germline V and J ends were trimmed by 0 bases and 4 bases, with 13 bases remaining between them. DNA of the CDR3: TGCGCCAGCAGCTTGGCTAGCGACGGTATCACCGGGGAGCTGTTTTTT. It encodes CASSLASDGITGELFF.

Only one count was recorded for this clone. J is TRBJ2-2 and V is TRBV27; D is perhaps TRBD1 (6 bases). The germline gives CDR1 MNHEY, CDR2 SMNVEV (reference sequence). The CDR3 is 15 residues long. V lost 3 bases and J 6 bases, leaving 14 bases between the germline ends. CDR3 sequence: CASSFTPNRAGELFF. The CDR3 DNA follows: TGTGCCAGCAGTTTCACCCCTAACAGGGCCGGGGAGCTGTTTTTT.

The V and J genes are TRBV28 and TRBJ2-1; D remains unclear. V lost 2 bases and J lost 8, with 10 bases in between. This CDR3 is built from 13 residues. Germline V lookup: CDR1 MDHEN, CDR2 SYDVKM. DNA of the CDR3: TGTGCCAGCAGTTTACGTACTTTAGATGAGCAGTTCTTC. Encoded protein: CASSLRTLDEQFF.

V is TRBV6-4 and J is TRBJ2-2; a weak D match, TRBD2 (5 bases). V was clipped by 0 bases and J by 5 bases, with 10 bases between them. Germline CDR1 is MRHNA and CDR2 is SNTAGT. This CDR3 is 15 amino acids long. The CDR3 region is CASSDSVAPTGELFF. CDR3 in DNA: TGTGCCAGCAGTGACTCGGTAGCGCCTACCGGGGAGCTGTTTTTT.

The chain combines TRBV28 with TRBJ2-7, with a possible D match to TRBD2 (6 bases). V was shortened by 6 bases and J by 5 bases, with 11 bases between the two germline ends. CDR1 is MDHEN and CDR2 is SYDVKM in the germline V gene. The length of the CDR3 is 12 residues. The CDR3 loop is CASREGWNEQYF. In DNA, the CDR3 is TGTGCCAGCAGGGAGGGGTGGAACGAGCAGTACTTC.

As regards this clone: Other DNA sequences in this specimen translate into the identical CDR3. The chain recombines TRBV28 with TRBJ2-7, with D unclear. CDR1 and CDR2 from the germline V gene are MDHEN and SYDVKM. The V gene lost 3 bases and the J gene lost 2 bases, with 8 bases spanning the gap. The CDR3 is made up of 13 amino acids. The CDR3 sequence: CASSFSAPYEQYF. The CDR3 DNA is TGTGCCAGCAGTTTTTCGGCGCCCTACGAGCAGTACTTC.

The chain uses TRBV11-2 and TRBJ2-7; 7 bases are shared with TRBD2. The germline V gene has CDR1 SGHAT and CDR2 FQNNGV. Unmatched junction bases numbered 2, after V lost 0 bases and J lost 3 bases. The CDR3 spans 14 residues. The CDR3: CASSLELASYEQYF. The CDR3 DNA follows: TGTGCCAGCAGCTTAGAACTAGCGAGCTACGAGCAGTACTTC. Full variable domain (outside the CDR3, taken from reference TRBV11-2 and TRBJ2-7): EAGVAQSPRYKIIEKRQSVAFWCNPISGHATLYWYQQILGQGPKLLIQFQNNGVVDDSQLPKDRFSAERLKGVDSTLKIQPAKLEDSAVYLCASSLELASYEQYFGPGTRLTVT.

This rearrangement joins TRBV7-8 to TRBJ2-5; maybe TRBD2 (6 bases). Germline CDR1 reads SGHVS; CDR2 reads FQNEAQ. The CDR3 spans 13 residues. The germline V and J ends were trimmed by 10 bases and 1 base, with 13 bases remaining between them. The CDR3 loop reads CATKPGLQETQYF. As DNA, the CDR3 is TGTGCCACAAAACCGGGACTCCAAGAGACCCAGTACTTC.

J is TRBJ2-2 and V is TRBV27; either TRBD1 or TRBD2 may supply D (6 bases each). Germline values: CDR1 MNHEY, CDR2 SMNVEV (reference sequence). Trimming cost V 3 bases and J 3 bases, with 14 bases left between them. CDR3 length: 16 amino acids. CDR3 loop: CASSFGERGDTGELFF. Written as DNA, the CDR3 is TGTGCCAGCAGTTTCGGGGAAAGGGGGGACACCGGGGAGCTGTTTTTT.

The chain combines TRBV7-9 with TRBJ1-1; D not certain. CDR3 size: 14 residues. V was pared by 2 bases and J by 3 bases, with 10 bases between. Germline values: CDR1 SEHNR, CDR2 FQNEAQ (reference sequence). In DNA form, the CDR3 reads TGTGCCAGCAGCTTAACGGGCTTGGACACTGAAGCTTTCTTT. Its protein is CASSLTGLDTEAFF.

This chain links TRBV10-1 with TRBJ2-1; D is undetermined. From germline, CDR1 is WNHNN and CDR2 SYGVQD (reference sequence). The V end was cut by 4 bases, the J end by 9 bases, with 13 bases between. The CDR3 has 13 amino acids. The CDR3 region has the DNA TGCGCCAGCAGTGTATTCGATGCTGGTGAGCAGTTCTTC. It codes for CASSVFDAGEQFF.

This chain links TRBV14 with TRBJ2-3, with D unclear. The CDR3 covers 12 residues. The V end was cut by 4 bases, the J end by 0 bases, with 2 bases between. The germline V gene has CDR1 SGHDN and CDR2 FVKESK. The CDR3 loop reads CASSPSTDTQYF. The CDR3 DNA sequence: TGTGCCAGCAGCCCAAGCACAGATACGCAGTATTTT.

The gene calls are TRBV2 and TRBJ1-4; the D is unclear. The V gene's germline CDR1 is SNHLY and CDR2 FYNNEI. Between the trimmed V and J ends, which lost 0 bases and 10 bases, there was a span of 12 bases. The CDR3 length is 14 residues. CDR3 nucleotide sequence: TGTGCCAGCAGTGAAGCGCTTCGATTTGGAAAACTGTTTTTT. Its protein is CASSEALRFGKLFF. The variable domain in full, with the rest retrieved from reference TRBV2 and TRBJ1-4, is EPEVTQTPSHQVTQMGQEVILRCVPISNHLYFYWYRQILGQKVEFLVSFYNNEISEKSEIFDDQFSVERPDGSNFTLKIRSTKLEDSAMYFCASSEALRFGKLFFGSGTQLSVL.

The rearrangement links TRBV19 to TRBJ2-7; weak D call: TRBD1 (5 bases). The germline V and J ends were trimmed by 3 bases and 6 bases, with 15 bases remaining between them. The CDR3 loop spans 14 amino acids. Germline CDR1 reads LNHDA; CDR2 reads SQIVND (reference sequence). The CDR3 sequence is CASSISIQGAEQYF. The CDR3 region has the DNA TGTGCCAGTAGTATCAGTATCCAGGGTGCCGAGCAGTACTTC.

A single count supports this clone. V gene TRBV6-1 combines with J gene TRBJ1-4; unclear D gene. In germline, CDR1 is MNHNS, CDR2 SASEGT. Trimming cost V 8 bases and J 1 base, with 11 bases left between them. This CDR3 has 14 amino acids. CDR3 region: CASGRPGTNEKLFF. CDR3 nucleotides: TGTGCCAGCGGCCGACCGGGAACTAATGAAAAACTGTTTTTT.

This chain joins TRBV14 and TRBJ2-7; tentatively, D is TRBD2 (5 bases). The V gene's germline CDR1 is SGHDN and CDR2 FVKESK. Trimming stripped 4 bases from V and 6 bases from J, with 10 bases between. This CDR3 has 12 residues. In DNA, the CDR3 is TGTGCCAGCAGCCCCCACGCGGGCGAGCAGTACTTC. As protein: CASSPHAGEQYF.

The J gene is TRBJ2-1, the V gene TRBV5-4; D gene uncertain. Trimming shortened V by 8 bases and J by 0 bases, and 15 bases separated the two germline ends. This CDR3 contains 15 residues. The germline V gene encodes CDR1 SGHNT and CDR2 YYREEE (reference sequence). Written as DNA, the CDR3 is TGTGCCAGGCCACAGTGCAACAGCTCCTACAATGAGCAGTTCTTC. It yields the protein CARPQCNSSYNEQFF.

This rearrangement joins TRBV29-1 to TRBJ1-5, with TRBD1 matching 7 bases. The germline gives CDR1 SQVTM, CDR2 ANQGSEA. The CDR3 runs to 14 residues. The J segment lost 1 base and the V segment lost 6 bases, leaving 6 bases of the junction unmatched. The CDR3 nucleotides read TGCAGCGTAACTCAGGGGGGGAGCAATCAGCCCCAGCATTTT. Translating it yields CSVTQGGSNQPQHF.

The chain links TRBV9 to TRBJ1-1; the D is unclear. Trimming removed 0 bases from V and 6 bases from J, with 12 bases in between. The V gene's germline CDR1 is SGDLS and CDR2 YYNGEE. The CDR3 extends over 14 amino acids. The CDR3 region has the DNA TGTGCCAGCAGCGTAGCCCAGACGCGGGCTGAAGCTTTCTTT. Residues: CASSVAQTRAEAFF.

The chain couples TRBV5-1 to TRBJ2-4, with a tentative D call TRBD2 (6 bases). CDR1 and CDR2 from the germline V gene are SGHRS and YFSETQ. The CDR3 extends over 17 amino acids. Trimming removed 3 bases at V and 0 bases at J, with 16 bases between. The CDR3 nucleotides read TGCGCCAGCAGCTGGGGTGGCGGGACTCTAGCCAAAAACATTCAGTACTTC. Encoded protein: CASSWGGGTLAKNIQYF.

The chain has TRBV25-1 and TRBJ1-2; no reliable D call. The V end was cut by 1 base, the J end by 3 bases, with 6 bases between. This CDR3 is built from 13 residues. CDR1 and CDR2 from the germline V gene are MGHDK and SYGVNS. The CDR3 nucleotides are TGTGCCAGCAGTGAATTAGGAGACTATGGCTACACCTTC. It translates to CASSELGDYGYTF.

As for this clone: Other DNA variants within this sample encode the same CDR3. DNA of the CDR3: TGCGCCAGCAGCTTGTCTGAGACCCAGTACTTC. As protein: CASSLSETQYF. The chain employs TRBV5-1 and TRBJ2-5; D is ambiguous. The CDR3 extends over 11 amino acids. The germline V gene encodes CDR1 SGHRS and CDR2 YFSETQ. The V and J ends lost 1 base and 5 bases respectively, with 3 bases between them.

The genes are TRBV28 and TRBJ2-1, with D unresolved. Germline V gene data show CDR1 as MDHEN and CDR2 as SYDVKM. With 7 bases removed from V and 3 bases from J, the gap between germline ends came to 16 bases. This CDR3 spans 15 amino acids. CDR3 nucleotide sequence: TGTGCCAGCATTCCCGTGGCGGCAGACTACAATGAGCAGTTCTTC. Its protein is CASIPVAADYNEQFF.

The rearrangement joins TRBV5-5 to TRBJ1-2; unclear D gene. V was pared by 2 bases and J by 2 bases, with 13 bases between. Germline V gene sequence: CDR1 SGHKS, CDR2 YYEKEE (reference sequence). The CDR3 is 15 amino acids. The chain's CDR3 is CASSFPSGVNYGYTF. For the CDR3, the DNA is TGTGCCAGCAGCTTTCCGAGTGGAGTCAACTATGGCTACACCTTC.